This note documents a single T cell receptor beta chain sequence. Its antigen remains unknown. This likely reflects a read error, since a far larger clone is one base away. This sample was included in a study of cytomegalovirus exposure and HLA in healthy donors. Regarding the study as a whole: Later work found most CMV-associated TCR beta chains apparently HLA-restricted.

This cohort consisted of healthy bone marrow donors. Primers: 60 Vbeta forward and 13 Jbeta reverse. TCRdb's copy holds only in-frame clones and misses some; the assay was immunoSEQ multiplex PCR. The repertoire includes under 200,000 clones, roughly 13% of them detected once, and about 7.8% sits in the top ten. CDR1 is LNHDA and CDR2 is SQIVND in the germline V gene (reference sequence). The CDR3 has 12 amino acids. The receptor's source is a man in his fifties in good health and CMV-seropositive. The rearrangement uses TRBV19 and TRBJ1-1; no definite D call. Sequenced sample: PBMCs. CDR3 amino acids: CPSGLEGTEAFF. The CDR3 DNA sequence: TGTCCCAGTGGATTAGAGGGCACTGAAGCTTTCTTT.